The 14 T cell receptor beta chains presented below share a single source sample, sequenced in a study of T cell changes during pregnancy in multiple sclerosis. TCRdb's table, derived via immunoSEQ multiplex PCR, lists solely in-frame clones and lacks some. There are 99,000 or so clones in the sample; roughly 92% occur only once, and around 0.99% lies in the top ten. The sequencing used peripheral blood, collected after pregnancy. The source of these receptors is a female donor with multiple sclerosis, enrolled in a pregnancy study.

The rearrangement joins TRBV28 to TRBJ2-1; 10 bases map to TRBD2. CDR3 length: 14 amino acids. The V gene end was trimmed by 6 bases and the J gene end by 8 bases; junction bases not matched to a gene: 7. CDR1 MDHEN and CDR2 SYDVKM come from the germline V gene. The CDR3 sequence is CASSRSGRADEQFF. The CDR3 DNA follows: TGTGCCAGCAGCAGGAGCGGGAGGGCCGATGAGCAGTTCTTC. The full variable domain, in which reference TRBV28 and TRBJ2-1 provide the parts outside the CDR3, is DVKVTQSSRYLVKRTGEKVFLECVQDMDHENMFWYRQDPGLGLRLIYFSYDVKMKEKGDIPEGYSVSREKKERFSLILESASTNQTSMYLCASSRSGRADEQFFGPGTRLTVL.

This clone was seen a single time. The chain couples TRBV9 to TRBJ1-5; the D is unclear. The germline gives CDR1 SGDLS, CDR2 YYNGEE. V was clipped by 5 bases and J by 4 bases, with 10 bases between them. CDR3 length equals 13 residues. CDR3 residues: CASSPGNNQPQHF. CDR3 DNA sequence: TGTGCCAGCAGTCCCGGGAATAATCAGCCCCAGCATTTT.

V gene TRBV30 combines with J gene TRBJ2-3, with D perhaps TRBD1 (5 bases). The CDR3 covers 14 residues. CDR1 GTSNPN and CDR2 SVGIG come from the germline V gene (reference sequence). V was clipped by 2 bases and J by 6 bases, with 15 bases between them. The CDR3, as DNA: TGTGCCTGGAGTAGGTCCAGGGTGGCGGATACGCAGTATTTT. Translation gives CAWSRSRVADTQYF.

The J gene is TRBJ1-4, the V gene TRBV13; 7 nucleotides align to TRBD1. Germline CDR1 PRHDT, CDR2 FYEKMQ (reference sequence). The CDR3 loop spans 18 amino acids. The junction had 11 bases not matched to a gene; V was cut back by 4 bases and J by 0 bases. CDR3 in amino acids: CASSSRTYRGATNEKLFF. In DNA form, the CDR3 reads TGTGCCAGCAGCTCACGAACCTACAGGGGTGCAACTAATGAAAAACTGTTTTTT.

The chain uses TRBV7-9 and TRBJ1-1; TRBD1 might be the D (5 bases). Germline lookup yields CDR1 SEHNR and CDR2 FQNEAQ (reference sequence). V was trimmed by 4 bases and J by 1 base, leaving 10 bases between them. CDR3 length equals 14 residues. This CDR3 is CASSSTTGNTEAFF. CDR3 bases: TGTGCCAGCAGCTCCACAACAGGGAACACTGAAGCTTTCTTT. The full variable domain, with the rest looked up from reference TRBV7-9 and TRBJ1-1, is DTGVSQNPRHKITKRGQNVTFRCDPISEHNRLYWYRQTLGQGPEFLTYFQNEAQLEKSRLLSDRFSAERPKGSFSTLEIQRTEQGDSAMYLCASSSTTGNTEAFFGQGTRLTVV.

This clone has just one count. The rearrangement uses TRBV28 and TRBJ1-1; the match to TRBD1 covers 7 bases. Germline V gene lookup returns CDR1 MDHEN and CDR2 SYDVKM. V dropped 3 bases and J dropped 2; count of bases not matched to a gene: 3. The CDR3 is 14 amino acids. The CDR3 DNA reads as TGTGCCAGCAGTTTCGGGACAGTTAACACTGAAGCTTTCTTT. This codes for CASSFGTVNTEAFF.

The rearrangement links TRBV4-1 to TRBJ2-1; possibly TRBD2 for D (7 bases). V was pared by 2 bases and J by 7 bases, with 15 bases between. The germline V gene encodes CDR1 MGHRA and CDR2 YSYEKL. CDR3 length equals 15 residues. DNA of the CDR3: TGCGCCAGCAGCCAACAAGGGGGGGGTGGAAATGAGCAGTTCTTC. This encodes CASSQQGGGGNEQFF.

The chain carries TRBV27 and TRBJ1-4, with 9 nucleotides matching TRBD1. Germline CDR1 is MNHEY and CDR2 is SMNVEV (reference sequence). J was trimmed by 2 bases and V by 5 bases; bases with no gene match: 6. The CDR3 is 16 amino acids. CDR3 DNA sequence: TGTGCCAGCAGTCCGGACAGGGGATCGACTAATGAAAAACTGTTTTTT. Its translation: CASSPDRGSTNEKLFF. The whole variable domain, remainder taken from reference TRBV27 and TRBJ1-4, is EAQVTQNPRYLITVTGKKLTVTCSQNMNHEYMSWYRQDPGLGLRQIYYSMNVEVTDKGDVPEGYKVSRKEKRNFPLILESPSPNQTSLYFCASSPDRGSTNEKLFFGSGTQLSVL.

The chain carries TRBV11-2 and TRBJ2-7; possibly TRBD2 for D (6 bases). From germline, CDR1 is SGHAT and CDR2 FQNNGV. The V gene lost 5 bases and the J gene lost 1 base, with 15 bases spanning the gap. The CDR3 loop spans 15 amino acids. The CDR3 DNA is TGTGCCAGCAGCCCAGGACTACCCCGGTCCTACGAGCAGTACTTC. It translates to CASSPGLPRSYEQYF.

CDR3 loop: CASSPRRQGNQETQYF. The CDR3 region has the DNA TGCGCCAGCAGCCCCCGGAGACAGGGGAATCAAGAGACCCAGTACTTC. This sequence joins TRBV4-1 and TRBJ2-5; 8 bases are shared with TRBD1. Trimming cost V 4 bases and J 2 bases; bases outside gene matches: 9. Germline-derived CDR1 and CDR2 are MGHRA and YSYEKL. CDR3 length: 16 amino acids.

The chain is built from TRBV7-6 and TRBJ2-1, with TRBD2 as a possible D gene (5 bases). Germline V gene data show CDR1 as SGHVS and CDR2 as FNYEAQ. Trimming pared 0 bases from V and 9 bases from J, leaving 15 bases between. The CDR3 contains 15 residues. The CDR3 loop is CASSLAGAGVGEQFF. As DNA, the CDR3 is TGTGCCAGCAGCTTAGCGGGAGCCGGGGTGGGTGAGCAGTTCTTC.

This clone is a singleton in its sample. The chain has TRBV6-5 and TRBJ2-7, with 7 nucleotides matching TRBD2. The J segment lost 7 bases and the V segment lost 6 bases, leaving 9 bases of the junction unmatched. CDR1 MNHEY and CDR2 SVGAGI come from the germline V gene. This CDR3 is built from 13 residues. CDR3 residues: CASRAGGSLEQYF. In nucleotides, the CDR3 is TGTGCCAGCAGAGCCGGCGGGAGCCTGGAGCAGTACTTC.

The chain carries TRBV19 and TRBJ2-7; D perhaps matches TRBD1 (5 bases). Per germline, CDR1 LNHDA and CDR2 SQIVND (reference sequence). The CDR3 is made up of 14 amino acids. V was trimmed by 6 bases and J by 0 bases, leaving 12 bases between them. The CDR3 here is CASSRVRSSYEQYF. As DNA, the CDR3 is TGTGCCAGTAGCAGGGTGAGAAGCTCCTACGAGCAGTACTTC.

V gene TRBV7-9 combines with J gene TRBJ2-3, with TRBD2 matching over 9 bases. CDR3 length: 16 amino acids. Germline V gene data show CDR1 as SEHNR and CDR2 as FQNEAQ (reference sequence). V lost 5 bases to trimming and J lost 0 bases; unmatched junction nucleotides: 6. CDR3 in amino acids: CASSLTSGPSTDTQYF. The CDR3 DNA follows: TGTGCCAGCAGCCTGACTAGCGGTCCTAGCACAGATACGCAGTATTTT.